This TCR beta chain was obtained from a study of OX40 agonist ivuxolimab in advanced cancers. Turning to the study itself: Patients received ivuxolimab, an intravenous treatment, every 2 weeks at 0.01 to 10 mg/kg.

The assay was immunoSEQ multiplex PCR, and TCRdb's table has in-frame clones only and misses some. The sample includes about 53,000 clones, approximately 86% seen only once; the top ten take 11%. Trimming took off 3 bases at V and 3 bases at J, with 14 bases between the two ends. This CDR3 contains 15 residues. Germline V gene sequence: CDR1 MRHNA, CDR2 SNTAGT. The sequence was obtained from an adult with an advanced solid tumor such as melanoma, head and neck, liver or kidney cancer. The sample here was CD4+ or CD8+ T cells sorted from blood, taken in a trial of the OX40 agonist ivuxolimab. The chain employs TRBV6-4 and TRBJ1-1, with D perhaps TRBD1 (5 bases). The CDR3 region has the DNA TGTGCCAGCAGTGAGGGCGCAGGGCTGCACACTGAAGCTTTCTTT. The encoded protein is CASSEGAGLHTEAFF.